The rows below give T cell receptor beta chains drawn from one sample of a study of Graves' ophthalmopathy and Graves' hyperthyroidism. MiXCR, run by TCRdb on the multiplex PCR reads, gives a single entry per CDR3 protein. The data hold roughly 700,000 distinct CDR3 sequences, with approximately 40% observed a single time. Sequenced sample: peripheral blood. The receptors were gathered from an adult man with Graves' ophthalmopathy. CDR3s include the opening cysteine and the closing phenylalanine or tryptophan.

V	J	CDR3
TRBV7-2	TRBJ1-5	CAGSDSGGQEGNNQPQHF
TRBV7-8	TRBJ1-5	CASSLAMVAGNQPQHF
TRBV10-3	TRBJ1-2	CAISNYGYTF
TRBV29-1	TRBJ1-1	CSVEFRGLVMNTEAFF
TRBV20-1	TRBJ1-1	CSALRGAEAFF
TRBV28	TRBJ2-2	CASSQDPGYTGELFF
TRBV20-1	TRBJ1-1	CSARQEGGTEAFF
TRBV7-9	TRBJ1-1	CASSLEVGIAEAFF
TRBV20-1	TRBJ2-6	CSAWTGTAKTGANVLTF
TRBV24-1	TRBJ1-3	CATSVGGLPRVGNTIYF
TRBV29-1	TRBJ2-7	CSVVPDRGNSYEQYF
TRBV20-1	TRBJ2-5	CSAKPYQETQYF
TRBV19	TRBJ1-2	CASSVPNYGYTF
TRBV10-3	TRBJ1-6	CASSGGVSPNSPLHF
TRBV20-1	TRBJ2-5	CSARGTSGRTETQYF
TRBV10-3	TRBJ2-2	CAISVDRVGTGELFF
TRBV25-1	TRBJ1-2	CAWSRTGRYGYTF
TRBV24-1	TRBJ1-5	CASSYRDRDPHQPQHF
TRBV10-3	TRBJ2-7	CASRGGKDEQYF
TRBV7-9	TRBJ2-7	CASSLWDLSSYGQYF
TRBV25-1	TRBJ1-6	CASSPDPARNSPLHF
TRBV20-1	TRBJ1-5	CSARDLRAAGRQPQHF
TRBV24-1	TRBJ2-7	CATSDRGASYEQYF
TRBV12-3/TRBV12-4	TRBJ2-7	CASREGTSGTYEQYF
TRBV7-9	TRBJ2-6	CASSLGTGGAGANVLTF
TRBV20-1	TRBJ2-7	CSARPNYYEQYF
TRBV24-1	TRBJ2-6	CASSYSNAGGLTGANVLTF
TRBV7-3	TRBJ2-5	CASPIRYQETQYF
TRBV7-9	TRBJ1-2	CASSWGRGNTF
TRBV29-1	TRBJ2-6	CSVEDGRGRSGANVLTF
TRBV29-1	TRBJ1-1	CSVRTGGHTEAFF
TRBV10-3	TRBJ2-7	CASRAWDTSYEQYF
TRBV7-8	TRBJ2-5	CASSLGPPDQETQYF